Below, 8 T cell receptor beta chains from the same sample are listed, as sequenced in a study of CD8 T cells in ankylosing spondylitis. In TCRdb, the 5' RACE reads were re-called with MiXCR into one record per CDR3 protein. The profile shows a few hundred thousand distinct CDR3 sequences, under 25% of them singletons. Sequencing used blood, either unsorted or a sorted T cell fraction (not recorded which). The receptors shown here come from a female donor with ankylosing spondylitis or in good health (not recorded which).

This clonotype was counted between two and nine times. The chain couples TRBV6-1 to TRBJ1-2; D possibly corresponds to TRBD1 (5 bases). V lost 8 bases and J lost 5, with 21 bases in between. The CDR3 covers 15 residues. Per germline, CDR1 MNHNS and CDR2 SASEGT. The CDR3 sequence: CASWGAGGALYGYTF. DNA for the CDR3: TGTGCCAGCTGGGGCGCCGGTGGGGCCTTATATGGCTACACCTTC.

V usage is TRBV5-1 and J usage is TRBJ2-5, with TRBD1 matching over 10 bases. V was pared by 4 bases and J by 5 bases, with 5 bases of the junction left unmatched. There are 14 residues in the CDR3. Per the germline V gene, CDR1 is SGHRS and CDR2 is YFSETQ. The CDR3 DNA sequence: TGCGCCAGCAGCGTGACAGGGGGCGAGGAGACCCAGTACTTC. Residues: CASSVTGGEETQYF. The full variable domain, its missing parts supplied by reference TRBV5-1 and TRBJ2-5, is KAGVTQTPRYLIKTRGQQVTLSCSPISGHRSVSWYQQTPGQGLQFLFEYFSETQRNKGNFPGRFSGRQFSNSRSEMNVSTLELGDSALYLCASSVTGGEETQYFGPGTRLLVL.

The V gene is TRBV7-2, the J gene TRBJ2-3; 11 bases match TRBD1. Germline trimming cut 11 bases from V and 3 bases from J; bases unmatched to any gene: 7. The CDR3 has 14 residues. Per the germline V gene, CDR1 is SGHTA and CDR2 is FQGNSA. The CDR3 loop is CAGGDRGWTDTQYF. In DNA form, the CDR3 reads TGTGCCGGTGGGGACAGGGGGTGGACAGATACGCAGTATTTT.

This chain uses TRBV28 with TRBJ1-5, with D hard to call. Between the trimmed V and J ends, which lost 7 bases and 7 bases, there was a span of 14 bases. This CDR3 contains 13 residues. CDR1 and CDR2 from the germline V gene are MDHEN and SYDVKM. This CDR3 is CASISWERQPQHF. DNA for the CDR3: TGTGCCAGCATCAGTTGGGAAAGACAGCCCCAGCATTTT.

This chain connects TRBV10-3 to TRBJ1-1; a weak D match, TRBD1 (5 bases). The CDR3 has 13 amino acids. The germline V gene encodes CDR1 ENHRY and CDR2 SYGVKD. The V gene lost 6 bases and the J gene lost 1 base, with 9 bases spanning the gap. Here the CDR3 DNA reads TGTGCCATCAGGCCTCAGGGGAACACTGAAGCTTTCTTT. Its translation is CAIRPQGNTEAFF.

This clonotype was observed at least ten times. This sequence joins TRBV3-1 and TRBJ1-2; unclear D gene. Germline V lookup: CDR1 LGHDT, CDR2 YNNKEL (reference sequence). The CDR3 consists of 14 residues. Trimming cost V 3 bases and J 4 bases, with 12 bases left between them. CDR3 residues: CASSHDEWSYGYTF. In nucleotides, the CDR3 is TGTGCCAGCAGCCACGATGAGTGGAGCTATGGCTACACCTTC.

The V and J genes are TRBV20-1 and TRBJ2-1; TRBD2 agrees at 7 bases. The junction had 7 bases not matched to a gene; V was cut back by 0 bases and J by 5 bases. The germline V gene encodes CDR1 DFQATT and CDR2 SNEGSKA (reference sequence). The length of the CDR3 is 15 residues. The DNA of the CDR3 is TGCAGTGCTAGAGATCCGAGGGACTACCACAATGAGCAGTTCTTC. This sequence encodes CSARDPRDYHNEQFF.

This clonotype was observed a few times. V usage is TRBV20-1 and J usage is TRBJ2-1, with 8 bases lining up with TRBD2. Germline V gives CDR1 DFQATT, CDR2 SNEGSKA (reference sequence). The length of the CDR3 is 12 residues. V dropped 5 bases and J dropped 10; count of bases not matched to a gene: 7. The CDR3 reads CSASISGNEQFF. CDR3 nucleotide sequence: TGCAGTGCTTCAATTAGCGGGAACGAGCAGTTCTTC.